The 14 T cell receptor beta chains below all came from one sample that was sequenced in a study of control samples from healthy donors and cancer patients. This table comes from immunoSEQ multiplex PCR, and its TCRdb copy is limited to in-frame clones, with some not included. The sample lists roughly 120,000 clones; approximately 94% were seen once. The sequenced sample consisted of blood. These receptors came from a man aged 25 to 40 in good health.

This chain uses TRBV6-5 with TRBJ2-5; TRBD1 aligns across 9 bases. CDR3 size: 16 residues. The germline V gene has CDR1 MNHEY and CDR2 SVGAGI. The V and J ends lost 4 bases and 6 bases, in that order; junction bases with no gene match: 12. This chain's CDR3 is CASSFPGQGGEKTQYF. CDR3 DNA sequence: TGTGCCAGCAGTTTTCCGGGACAGGGAGGGGAAAAGACCCAGTACTTC.

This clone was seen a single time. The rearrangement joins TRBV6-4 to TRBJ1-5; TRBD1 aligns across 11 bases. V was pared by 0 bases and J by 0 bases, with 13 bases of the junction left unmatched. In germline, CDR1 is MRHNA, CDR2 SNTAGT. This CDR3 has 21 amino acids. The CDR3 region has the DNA TGTGCCAGCAGTGACTCGGGAGGCCCGGGACAGGGGGAGTATAGCAATCAGCCCCAGCATTTT. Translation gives CASSDSGGPGQGEYSNQPQHF.

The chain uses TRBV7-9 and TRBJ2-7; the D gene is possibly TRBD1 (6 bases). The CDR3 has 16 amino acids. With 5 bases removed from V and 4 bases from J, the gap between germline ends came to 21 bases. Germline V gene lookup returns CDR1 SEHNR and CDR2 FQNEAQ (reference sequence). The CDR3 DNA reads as TGTGCCAGCAGCAAGTGGGACACAGAATTTTTATACGAGCAGTACTTC. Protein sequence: CASSKWDTEFLYEQYF.

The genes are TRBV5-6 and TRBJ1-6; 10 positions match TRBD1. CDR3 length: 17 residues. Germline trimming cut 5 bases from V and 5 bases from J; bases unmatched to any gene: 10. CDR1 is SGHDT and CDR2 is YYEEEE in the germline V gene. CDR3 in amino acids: CASSMGGQGFHNSPLHF. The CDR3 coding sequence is TGTGCCAGCAGTATGGGGGGACAGGGGTTTCATAATTCACCCCTCCACTTT.

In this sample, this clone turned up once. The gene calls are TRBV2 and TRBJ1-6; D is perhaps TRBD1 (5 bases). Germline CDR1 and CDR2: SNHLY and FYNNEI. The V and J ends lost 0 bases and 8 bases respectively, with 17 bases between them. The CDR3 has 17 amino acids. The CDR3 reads CASSEASIGAEDSPLHF. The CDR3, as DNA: TGTGCCAGCAGTGAAGCGAGTATCGGGGCCGAGGATTCACCCCTCCACTTT.

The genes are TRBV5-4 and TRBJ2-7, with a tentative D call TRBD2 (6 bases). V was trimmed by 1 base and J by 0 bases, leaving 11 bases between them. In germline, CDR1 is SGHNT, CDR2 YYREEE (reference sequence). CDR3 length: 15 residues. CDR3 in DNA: TGTGCCAGCAGCTTGTCGGGGGTTTCCTCCTACGAGCAGTACTTC. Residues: CASSLSGVSSYEQYF.

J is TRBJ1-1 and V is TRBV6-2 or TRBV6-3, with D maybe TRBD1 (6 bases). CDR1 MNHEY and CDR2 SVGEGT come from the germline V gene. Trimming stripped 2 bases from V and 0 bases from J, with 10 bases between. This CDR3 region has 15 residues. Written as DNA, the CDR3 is TGTGCCAGCAGTTACCATCAGGGGCTGAACACTGAAGCTTTCTTT. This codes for CASSYHQGLNTEAFF.

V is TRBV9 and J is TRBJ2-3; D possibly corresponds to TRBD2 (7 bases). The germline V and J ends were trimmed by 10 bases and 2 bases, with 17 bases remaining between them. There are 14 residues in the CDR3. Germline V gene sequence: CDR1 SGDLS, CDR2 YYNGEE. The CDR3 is CASMRGGATDTQYF. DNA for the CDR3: TGTGCCTCCATGAGGGGGGGAGCCACAGATACGCAGTATTTT.

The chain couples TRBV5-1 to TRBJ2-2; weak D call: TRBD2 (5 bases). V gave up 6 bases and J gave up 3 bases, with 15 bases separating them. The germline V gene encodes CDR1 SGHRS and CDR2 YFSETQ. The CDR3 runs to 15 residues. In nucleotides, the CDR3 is TGCGCCAGCATGCCCGGGATACGGGACACCGGGGAGCTGTTTTTT. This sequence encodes CASMPGIRDTGELFF.

In DNA form, the CDR3 reads TGTGCCAGCTCACCTTGGACGGCGAACACCGGGGAGCTGTTTTTT. This encodes CASSPWTANTGELFF. The chain has TRBV18 and TRBJ2-2; no definite D call. The germline V and J ends were trimmed by 3 bases and 0 bases, with 8 bases remaining between them. The CDR3 is 15 amino acids. CDR1 is KGHSH, CDR2 LQKENI, per germline.

The CDR3 DNA is TGTGCCAGCAGCACCGGGACAGGGCTATACGAGCAGTACTTC. Protein product: CASSTGTGLYEQYF. This chain connects TRBV5-4 to TRBJ2-7; 9 bases align to TRBD1. The J segment lost 4 bases and the V segment lost 4 bases, leaving 6 bases of the junction unmatched. The CDR3 length is 14 residues. In germline, CDR1 is SGHNT, CDR2 YYREEE (reference sequence).

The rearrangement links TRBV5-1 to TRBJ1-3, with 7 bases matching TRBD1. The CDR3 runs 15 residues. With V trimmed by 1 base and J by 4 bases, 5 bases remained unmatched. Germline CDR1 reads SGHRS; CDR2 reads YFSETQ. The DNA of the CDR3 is TGCGCCAGCAGCTTGACAGGGGATTACGGAAACACCATATATTTT. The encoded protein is CASSLTGDYGNTIYF.

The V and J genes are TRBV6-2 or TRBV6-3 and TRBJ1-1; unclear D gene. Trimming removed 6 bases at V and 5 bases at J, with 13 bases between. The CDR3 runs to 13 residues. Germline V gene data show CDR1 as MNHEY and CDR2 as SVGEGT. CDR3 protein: CASSRMIRTEAFF. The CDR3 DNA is TGTGCCAGCAGCCGCATGATAAGAACTGAAGCTTTCTTT.

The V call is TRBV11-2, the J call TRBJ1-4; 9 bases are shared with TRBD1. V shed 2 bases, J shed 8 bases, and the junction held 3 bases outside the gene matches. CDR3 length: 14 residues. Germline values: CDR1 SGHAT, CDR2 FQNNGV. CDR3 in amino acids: CASSLLTGGEKLFF. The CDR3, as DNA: TGTGCCAGCAGCTTATTGACAGGGGGGGAAAAACTGTTTTTT.